This T cell receptor (beta chain) was sequenced in a study of T cells after yellow fever vaccination. Trimming removed 2 bases from V and 9 bases from J, with 11 bases in between. CDR1 and CDR2 from the germline V gene are MNHEY and SVGAGI. CDR3 length: 13 amino acids. TCRdb re-derived calls from the 5' RACE reads in MiXCR, one entry per CDR3 protein. The data contain fewer than 350,000 distinct CDR3 sequences, 3.6% of them singletons. There are a few counts of this clonotype. This TCR derives from a man between 18 and 35 years old who received the YFV17D yellow fever vaccine. This chain connects TRBV6-5 to TRBJ2-1, with D hard to call. The sequences come from PBMCs, collected on the day of the yellow fever booster vaccination. In nucleotides, the CDR3 is TGTGCCAGCAGTTACACATGGCGTGGTGAGCAGTTCTTC. This sequence encodes CASSYTWRGEQFF.